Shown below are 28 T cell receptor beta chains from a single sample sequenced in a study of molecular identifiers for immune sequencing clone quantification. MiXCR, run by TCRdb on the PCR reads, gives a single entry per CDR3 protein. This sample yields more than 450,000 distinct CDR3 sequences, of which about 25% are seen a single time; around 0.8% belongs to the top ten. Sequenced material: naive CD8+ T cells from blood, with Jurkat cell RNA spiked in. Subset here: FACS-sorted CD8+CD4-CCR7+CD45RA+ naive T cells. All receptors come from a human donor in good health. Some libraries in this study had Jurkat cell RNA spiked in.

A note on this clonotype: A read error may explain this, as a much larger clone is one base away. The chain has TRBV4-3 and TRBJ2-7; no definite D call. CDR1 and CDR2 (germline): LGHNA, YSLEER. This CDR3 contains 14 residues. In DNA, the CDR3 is TGCGCCAGCAGACAAGCCAGGTCCTCCTACGAGCAGTACTTC. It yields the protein CASRQARSSYEQYF.

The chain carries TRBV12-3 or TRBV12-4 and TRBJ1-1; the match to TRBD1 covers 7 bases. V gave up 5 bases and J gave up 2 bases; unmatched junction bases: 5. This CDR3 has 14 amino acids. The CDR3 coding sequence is TGTGCCAGCAGTCATGGGACAGTAAACACTGAAGCTTTCTTT. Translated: CASSHGTVNTEAFF.

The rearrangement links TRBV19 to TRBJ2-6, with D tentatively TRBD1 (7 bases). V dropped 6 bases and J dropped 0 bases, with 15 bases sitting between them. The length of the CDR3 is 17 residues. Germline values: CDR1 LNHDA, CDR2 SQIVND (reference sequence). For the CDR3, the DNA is TGTGCCAGTAGCCCGACAGGGACTTACTCTGGGGCCAACGTCCTGACTTTC. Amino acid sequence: CASSPTGTYSGANVLTF.

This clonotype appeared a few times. The DNA for the CDR3 is TGTGCCACCAGCAGAGTACTTTCCTACAATGAGCAGTTCTTC. Translation: CATSRVLSYNEQFF. This chain uses TRBV15 with TRBJ2-1; D is unclear. V lost 1 base to trimming and J lost 1 base, with 5 bases between them. The CDR3 consists of 14 residues. CDR1 is LNHNV, CDR2 YYDKDF, per germline (reference sequence).

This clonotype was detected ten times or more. The CDR3 DNA reads TGTGCCACCAGCAGAGATTCAGAGACTAGCGGGGGGACTCAAGAGACCCAGTACTTC. Translating it yields CATSRDSETSGGTQETQYF. The chain joins TRBV15 to TRBJ2-5; 13 bases map to TRBD2. CDR3 length equals 19 residues. Trimming at V came to 0 bases and at J to 2 bases, leaving 9 bases not matched to a gene. Germline CDR1 reads LNHNV; CDR2 reads YYDKDF (reference sequence). Variable domain in full (rest from reference TRBV15 and TRBJ2-5): DAMVIQNPRYQVTQFGKPVTLSCSQTLNHNVMYWYQQKSSQAPKLLFHYYDKDFNNEADTPDNFQSRRPNTSFCFLDIRSPGLGDTAMYLCATSRDSETSGGTQETQYFGPGTRLLVL.

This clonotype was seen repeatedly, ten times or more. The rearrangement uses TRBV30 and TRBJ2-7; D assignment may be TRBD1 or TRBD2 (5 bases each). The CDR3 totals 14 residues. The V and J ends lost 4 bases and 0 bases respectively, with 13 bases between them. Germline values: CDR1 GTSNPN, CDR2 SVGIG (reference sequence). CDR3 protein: CAWTPRGLSYEQYF. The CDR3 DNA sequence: TGTGCCTGGACCCCCCGGGGCCTCTCCTACGAGCAGTACTTC.

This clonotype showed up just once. This chain's CDR3 is CASSPPSDHIEAFF. CDR3 bases: TGTGCCAGCAGCCCCCCCTCGGACCACATTGAAGCTTTCTTT. The rearrangement uses TRBV9 and TRBJ1-1; D gene ambiguous. The CDR3 runs 14 residues. With 4 bases removed from V and 7 bases from J, the gap between germline ends came to 17 bases. The germline CDR1 and CDR2 sequences are SGDLS and YYNGEE.

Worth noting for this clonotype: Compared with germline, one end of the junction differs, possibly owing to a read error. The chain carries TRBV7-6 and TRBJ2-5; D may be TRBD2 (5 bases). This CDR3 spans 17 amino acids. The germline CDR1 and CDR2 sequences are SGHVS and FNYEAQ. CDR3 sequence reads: CTSSLDRASGPQETQYF. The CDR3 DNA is TGTACCAGCAGCTTAGATAGGGCCAGCGGACCCCAAGAGACCCAGTACTTC.

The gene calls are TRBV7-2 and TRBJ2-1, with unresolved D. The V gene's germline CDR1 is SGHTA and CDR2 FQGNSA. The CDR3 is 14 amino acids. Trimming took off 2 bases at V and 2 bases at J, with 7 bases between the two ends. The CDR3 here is CASSLQATYNEQFF. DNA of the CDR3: TGTGCCAGCAGCTTACAGGCGACCTACAATGAGCAGTTCTTC.

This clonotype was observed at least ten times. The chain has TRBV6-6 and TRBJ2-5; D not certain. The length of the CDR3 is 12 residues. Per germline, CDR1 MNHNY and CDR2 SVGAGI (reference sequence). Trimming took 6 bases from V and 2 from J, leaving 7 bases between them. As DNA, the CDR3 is TGTGCCAGCAGATCCAGGCAAGAGACCCAGTACTTC. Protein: CASRSRQETQYF.

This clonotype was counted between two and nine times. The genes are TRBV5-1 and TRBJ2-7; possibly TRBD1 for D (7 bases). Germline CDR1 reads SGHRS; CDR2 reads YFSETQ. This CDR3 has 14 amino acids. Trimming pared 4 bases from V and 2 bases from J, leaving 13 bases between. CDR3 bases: TGCGCCAGCAGCGGGGGGACAGATACCTACGAGCAGTACTTC. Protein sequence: CASSGGTDTYEQYF.

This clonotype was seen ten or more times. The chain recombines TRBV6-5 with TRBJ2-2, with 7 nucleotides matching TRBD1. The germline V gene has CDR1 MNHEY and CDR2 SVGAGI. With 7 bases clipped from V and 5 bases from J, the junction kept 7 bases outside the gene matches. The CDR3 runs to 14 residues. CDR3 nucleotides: TGTGCCAGCACCTGGACAGGTGGTACCGGGGAGCTGTTTTTT. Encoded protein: CASTWTGGTGELFF.

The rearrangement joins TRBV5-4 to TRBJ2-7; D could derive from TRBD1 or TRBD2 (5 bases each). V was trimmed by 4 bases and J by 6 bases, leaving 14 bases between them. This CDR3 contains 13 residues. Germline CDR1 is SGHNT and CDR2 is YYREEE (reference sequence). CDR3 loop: CASSAGTACEQYF. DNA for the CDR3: TGTGCCAGCAGCGCCGGGACGGCCTGCGAGCAGTACTTC.

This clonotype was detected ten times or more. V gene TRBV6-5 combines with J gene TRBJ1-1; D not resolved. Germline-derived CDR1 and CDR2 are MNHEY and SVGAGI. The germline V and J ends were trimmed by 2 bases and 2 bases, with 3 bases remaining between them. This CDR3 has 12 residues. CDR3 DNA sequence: TGTGCCAGCAGTTACATAAACACTGAAGCTTTCTTT. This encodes CASSYINTEAFF.

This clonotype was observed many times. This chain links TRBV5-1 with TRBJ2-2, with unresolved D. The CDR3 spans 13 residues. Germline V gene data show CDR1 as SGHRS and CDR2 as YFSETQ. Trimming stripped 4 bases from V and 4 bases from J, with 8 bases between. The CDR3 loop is CASSPPRTGELFF. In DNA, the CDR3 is TGCGCCAGCAGCCCCCCACGCACCGGGGAGCTGTTTTTT.

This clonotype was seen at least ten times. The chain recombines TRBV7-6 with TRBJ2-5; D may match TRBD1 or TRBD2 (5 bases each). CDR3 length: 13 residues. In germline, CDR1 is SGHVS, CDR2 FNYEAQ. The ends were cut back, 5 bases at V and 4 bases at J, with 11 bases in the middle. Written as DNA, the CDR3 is TGTGCCAGCAGCAAGACAGCGGTAGAGACCCAGTACTTC. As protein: CASSKTAVETQYF. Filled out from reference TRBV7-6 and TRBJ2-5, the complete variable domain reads GAGVSQSPRYKVTKRGQDVALRCDPISGHVSLYWYRQALGQGPEFLTYFNYEAQQDKSGLPNDRFSAERPEGSISTLTIQRTEQRDSAMYRCASSKTAVETQYFGPGTRLLVL.

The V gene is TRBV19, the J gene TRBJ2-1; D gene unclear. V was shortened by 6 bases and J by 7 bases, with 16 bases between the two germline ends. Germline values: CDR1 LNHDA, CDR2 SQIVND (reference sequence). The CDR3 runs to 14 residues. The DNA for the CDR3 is TGTGCCAGTAGCATGAGTGGGAATCAGAATGAGCAGTTCTTC. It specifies CASSMSGNQNEQFF.

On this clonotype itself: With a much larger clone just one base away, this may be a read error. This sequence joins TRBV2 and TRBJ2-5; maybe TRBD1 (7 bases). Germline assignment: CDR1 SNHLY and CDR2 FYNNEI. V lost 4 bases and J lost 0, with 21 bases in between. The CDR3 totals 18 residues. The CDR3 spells CASSGRSGGHPYQETQYF. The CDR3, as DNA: TGTGCCAGCAGTGGACGGTCAGGGGGGCATCCGTACCAAGAGACCCAGTACTTC.

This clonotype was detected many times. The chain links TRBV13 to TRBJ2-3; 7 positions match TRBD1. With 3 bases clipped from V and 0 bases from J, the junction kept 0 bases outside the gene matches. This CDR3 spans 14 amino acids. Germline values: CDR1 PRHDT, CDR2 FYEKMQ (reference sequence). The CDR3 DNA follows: TGTGCCAGCAGCTTCAGGGGGAGCACAGATACGCAGTATTTT. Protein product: CASSFRGSTDTQYF.

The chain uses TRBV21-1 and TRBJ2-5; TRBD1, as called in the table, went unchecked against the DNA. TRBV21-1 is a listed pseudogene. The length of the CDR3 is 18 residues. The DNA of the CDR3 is TGTGCCAGCAGCAAAGAAATAGGGGACCTAAAGTACCAAGAGACCCAGTACTTC. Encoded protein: CASSKEIGDLKYQETQYF.

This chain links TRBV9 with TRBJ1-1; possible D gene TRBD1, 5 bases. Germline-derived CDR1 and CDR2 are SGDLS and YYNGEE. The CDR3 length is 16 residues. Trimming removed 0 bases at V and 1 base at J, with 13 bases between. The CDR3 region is CASSVDPREQNTEAFF. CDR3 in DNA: TGTGCCAGCAGCGTAGACCCCAGGGAGCAGAACACTGAAGCTTTCTTT.

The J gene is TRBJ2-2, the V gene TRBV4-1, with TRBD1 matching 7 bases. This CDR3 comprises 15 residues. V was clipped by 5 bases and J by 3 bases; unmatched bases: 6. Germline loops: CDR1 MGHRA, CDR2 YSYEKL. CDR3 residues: CASSEGQLDTGELFF. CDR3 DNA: TGCGCCAGCAGCGAGGGACAGTTGGACACCGGGGAGCTGTTTTTT.

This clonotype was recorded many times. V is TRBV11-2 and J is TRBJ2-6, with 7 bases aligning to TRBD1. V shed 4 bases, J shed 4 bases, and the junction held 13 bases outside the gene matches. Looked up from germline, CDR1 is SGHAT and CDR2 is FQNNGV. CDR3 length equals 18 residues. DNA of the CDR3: TGTGCCAGCAGCTCCGCCGGGACAGAGGGGATGGGGGCCAACGTCCTGACTTTC. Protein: CASSSAGTEGMGANVLTF.

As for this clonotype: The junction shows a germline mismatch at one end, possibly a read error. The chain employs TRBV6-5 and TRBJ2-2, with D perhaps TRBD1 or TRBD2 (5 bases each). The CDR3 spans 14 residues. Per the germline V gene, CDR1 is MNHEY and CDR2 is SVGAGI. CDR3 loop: CASSYGAGTGEPFF. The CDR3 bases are TGTGCCAGCAGTTACGGGGCGGGCACCGGGGAGCCGTTTTTT.

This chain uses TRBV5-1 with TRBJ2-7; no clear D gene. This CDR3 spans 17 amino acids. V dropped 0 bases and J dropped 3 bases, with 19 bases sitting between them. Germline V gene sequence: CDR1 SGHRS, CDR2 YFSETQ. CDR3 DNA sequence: TGCGCCAGCAGCTTGGCCTCCCTGGACCCGAACCACTACGAGCAGTACTTC. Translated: CASSLASLDPNHYEQYF.

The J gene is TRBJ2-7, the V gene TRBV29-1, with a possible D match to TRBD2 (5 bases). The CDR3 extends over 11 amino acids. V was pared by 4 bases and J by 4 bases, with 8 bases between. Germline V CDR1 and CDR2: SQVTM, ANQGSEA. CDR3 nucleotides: TGCAGCGTTGGCCGGGATTACGAGCAGTACTTC. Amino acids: CSVGRDYEQYF.

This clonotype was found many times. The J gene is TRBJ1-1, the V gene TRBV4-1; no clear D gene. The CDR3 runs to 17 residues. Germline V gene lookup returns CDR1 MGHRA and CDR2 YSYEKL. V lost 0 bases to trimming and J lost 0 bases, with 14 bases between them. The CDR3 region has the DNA TGCGCCAGCAGCCAAGAAGTGCAGGTTTGGATGAACACTGAAGCTTTCTTT. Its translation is CASSQEVQVWMNTEAFF.

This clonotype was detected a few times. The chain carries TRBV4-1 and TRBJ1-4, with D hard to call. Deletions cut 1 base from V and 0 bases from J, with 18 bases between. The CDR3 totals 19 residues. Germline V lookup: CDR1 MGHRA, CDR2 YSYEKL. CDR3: CASSQVVGGSKATNEKLFF. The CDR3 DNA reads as TGCGCCAGCAGCCAAGTAGTTGGAGGGAGTAAAGCAACTAATGAAAAACTGTTTTTT.